These T cell receptor beta chains were read from a single sample in a study of T cell clones after liver transplantation. This table comes from immunoSEQ multiplex PCR, and its TCRdb copy is limited to in-frame clones, with some not included. Of roughly 120,000 clones in the sample, 90% were seen once. This specimen consisted of CD4+ T cells from blood, obtained 12 months after liver transplant. These TCRs come from a human patient who received a liver transplant. Some T cells may possibly be graft donor cells. Each CDR3 is given with its conserved first and last residue. D genes are given only for firm matches. A clone size is listed for some rows: how often the clone was seen (once, few, many), or a class if it is expanded.

v_gene: TRBV7-9
abundance: .
d_gene: .
j_gene: TRBJ1-5
CDR3nt: TGTGCCAGCAGCTTAGCGGGCAGTTATCAGCCCCAGCATTTT
CDR3aa: CASSLAGSYQPQHF

v_gene: TRBV7-2
abundance: .
d_gene: TRBD2
j_gene: TRBJ2-2
CDR3nt: TGTGCCAGCAGCCTTGTCGGGCTAGCGGGTAACACCGGGGAGCTGTTTTTT
CDR3aa: CASSLVGLAGNTGELFF

v_gene: TRBV19
abundance: .
d_gene: TRBD2
j_gene: TRBJ2-5
CDR3nt: TGTGCCAGTAGTATAGGAGCGGGAGGAGGGGAGACCCAGTACTTC
CDR3aa: CASSIGAGGGETQYF

v_gene: TRBV13
abundance: once
d_gene: .
j_gene: TRBJ1-2
CDR3nt: TGTGCCAGCAGCCGGACGGCAGACTATGGCTACACCTTC
CDR3aa: CASSRTADYGYTF

v_gene: TRBV19
abundance: .
d_gene: .
j_gene: TRBJ1-1
CDR3nt: TGTGCCAGTAGTCTACCCGGAGGGCAGGGGATGAACACTGAAGCTTTCTTT
CDR3aa: CASSLPGGQGMNTEAFF

v_gene: TRBV7-8
abundance: .
d_gene: .
j_gene: TRBJ1-2
CDR3nt: TGTGCCAGCAGCTTTATGAGGGCCTATGGCTACACCTTC
CDR3aa: CASSFMRAYGYTF

v_gene: TRBV19
abundance: few
d_gene: .
j_gene: TRBJ1-5
CDR3nt: TGTGCCAGTAGTATAATCGGGGGCGGCAATCAGCCCCAGCATTTT
CDR3aa: CASSIIGGGNQPQHF

v_gene: TRBV5-8
abundance: few
d_gene: TRBD2
j_gene: TRBJ2-3
CDR3nt: TGTGCCAGCAGCTTGTTTGCTAGCGGGGCCACAGATACGCAGTATTTT
CDR3aa: CASSLFASGATDTQYF

v_gene: TRBV6-5
abundance: once
d_gene: TRBD1
j_gene: TRBJ2-5
CDR3nt: TGTGCCATCGGACAGGGGGCGGGGGAGACCCAGTACTTC
CDR3aa: CAIGQGAGETQYF

v_gene: TRBV7-3
abundance: .
d_gene: TRBD1
j_gene: TRBJ2-3
CDR3nt: TGTGCCAGCAGCTTACAGGCCCTGGGACAGACCCCAAGCACAGATACGCAGTATTTT
CDR3aa: CASSLQALGQTPSTDTQYF